This record concerns one T cell receptor beta chain sequence. The CDR3 has 16 residues. The J segment lost 3 bases and the V segment lost 5 bases, leaving 11 bases of the junction unmatched. Per the germline V gene, CDR1 is SGHVS and CDR2 is FQNEAQ. Seattle's cohort entered during active infection and was followed longitudinally. This sample is drawn from a study of blood T cell repertoires in COVID-19. Study background: From T cells, B-cell-depleted T cells, or PBMCs came the material, which was cDNA or gDNA.

Original analysis: Quantification of nucleated cells was approximated via reference gene primer amplification. Only in-frame clones appear in the TCRdb table, and some are missing; sequencing was by immunoSEQ multiplex PCR. V, J and clone size are taken as reported in that table, and D and trimming were inferred from the DNA itself. The sample holds about 200,000 clones, over 75% seen once. Sequenced input: peripheral blood. The J gene is TRBJ2-7, the V gene TRBV7-8; TRBD1 aligns across 9 bases. The sequence was collected from a man in his fifties with COVID-19, enrolled during active disease. The CDR3: CASSPRAQGANYEQYF. Here the CDR3 DNA reads TGTGCCAGCAGCCCGCGGGCACAGGGGGCTAACTACGAGCAGTACTTC.